The entry below gives a single T cell receptor (beta chain) sequence along with its context. V was cut by 3 bases and J by 3 bases, with 9 bases left in between. Germline V lookup: CDR1 GTSNPN, CDR2 SVGIG (reference sequence). The length of the CDR3 is 12 residues. This entry belongs to a study of T cells after yellow fever vaccination. One entry per CDR3 protein results from TCRdb running MiXCR on the 5' RACE reads. The table records about 340,000 distinct CDR3 sequences, around 3.9% of them present only once. The rearrangement links TRBV30 to TRBJ2-7; a possible D gene is TRBD1 (6 bases). This clonotype was sampled from a man between 18 and 35 years old who received the YFV17D yellow fever vaccine. Source: PBMCs, taken 5 days after the yellow fever booster vaccination. CDR3 in amino acids: CAWRMDSYEQYF. The CDR3 DNA is TGTGCCTGGAGGATGGACAGCTACGAGCAGTACTTC.